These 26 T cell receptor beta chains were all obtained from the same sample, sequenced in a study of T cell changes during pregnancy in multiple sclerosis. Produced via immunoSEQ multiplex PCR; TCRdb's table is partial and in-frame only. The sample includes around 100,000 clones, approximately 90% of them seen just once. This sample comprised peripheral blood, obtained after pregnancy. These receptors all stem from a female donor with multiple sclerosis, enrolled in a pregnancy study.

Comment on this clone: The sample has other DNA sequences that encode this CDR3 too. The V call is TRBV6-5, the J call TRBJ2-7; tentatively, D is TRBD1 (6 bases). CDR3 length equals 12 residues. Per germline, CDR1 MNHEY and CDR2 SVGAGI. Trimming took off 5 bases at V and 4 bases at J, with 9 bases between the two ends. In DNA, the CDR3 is TGTGCCAGCAGTCCGCAGGGGTACGAGCAGTACTTC. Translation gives CASSPQGYEQYF.

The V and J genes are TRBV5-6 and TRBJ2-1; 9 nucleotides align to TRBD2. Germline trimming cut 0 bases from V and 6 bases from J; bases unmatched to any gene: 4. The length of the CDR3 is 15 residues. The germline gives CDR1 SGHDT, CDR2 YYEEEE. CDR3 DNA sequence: TGTGCCAGCAGCTTGGCGGGACTAGCCTCCAATGAGCAGTTCTTC. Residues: CASSLAGLASNEQFF.

CDR3 residues: CASSLANRGPETQYF. The CDR3 region has the DNA TGTGCCAGCAGCTTGGCCAACAGGGGCCCAGAGACCCAGTACTTC. V gene TRBV5-6 combines with J gene TRBJ2-5, with TRBD1 matching 7 bases. The CDR3 totals 15 residues. CDR1 SGHDT and CDR2 YYEEEE come from the germline V gene. The ends lost 0 bases at V and 4 bases at J; junction bases unmatched: 6.

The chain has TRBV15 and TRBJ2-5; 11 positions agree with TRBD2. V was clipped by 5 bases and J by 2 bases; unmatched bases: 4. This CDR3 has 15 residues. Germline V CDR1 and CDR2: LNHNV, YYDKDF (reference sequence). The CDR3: CATSAGTSGQETQYF. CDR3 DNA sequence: TGTGCCACCAGCGCAGGGACTAGCGGACAAGAGACCCAGTACTTC.

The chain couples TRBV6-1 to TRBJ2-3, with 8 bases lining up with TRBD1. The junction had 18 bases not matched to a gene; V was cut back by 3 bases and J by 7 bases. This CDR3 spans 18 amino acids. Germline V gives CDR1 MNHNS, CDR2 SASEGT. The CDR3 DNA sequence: TGTGCCAGCAGTGAGGGATGGACAGGGTGGGGGGTTACATATACGCAGTATTTT. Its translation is CASSEGWTGWGVTYTQYF.

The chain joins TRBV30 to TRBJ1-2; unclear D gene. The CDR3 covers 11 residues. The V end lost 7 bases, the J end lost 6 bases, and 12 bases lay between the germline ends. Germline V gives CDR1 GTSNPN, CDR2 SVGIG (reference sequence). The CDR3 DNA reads TGTGCCTACCCAGGTCGTGATGGCTACACCTTC. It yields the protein CAYPGRDGYTF.

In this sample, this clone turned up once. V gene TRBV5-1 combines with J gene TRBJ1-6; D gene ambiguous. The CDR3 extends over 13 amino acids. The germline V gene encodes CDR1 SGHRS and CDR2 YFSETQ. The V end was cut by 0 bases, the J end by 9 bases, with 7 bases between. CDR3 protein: CASSLGPGSPLHF. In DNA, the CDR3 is TGCGCCAGCAGCTTGGGGCCAGGTTCACCCCTCCACTTT.

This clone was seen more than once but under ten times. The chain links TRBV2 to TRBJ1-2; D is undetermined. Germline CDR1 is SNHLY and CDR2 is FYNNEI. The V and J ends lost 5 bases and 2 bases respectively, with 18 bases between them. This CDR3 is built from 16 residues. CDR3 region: CASSLQTENPNYGYTF. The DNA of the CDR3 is TGTGCCAGCAGTCTACAGACGGAAAATCCGAACTATGGCTACACCTTC.

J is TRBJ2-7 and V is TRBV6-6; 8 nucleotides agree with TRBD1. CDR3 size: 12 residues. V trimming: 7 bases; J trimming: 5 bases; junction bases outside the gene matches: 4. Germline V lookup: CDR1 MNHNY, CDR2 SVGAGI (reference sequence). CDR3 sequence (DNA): TGTGCCAGCACGGACAGGGCCCACGAGCAGTACTTC. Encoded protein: CASTDRAHEQYF.

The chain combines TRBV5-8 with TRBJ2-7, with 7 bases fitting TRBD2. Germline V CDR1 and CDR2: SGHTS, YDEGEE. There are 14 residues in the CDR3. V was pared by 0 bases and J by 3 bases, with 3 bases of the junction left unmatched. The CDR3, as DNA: TGTGCCAGCAGCTTGGTGTCTAGCGGCTACGAGCAGTACTTC. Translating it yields CASSLVSSGYEQYF.

DNA of the CDR3: TGTGCCAGCAGCACCCCCCCCGGGACAGGGATAGCCAAAAACATTCAGTACTTC. Translating gives CASSTPPGTGIAKNIQYF. This sequence joins TRBV21-1 and TRBJ2-4; the table calls TRBD1, which could not be checked here. TRBV21-1 is labeled a pseudogene. This CDR3 is built from 18 residues.

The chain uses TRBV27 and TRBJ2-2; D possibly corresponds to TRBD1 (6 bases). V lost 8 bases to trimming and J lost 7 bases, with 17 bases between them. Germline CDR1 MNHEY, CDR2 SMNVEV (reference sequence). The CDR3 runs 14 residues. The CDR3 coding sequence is TGTGCCAGCGGTATTACAGGGCTAGTCGGGGAGCTGTTTTTT. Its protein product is CASGITGLVGELFF.

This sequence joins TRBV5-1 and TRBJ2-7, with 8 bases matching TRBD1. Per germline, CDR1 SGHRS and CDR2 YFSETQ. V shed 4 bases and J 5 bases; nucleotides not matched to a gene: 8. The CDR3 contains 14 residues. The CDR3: CASSPTGEENEQYF. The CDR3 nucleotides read TGCGCCAGCAGCCCGACAGGGGAAGAAAACGAGCAGTACTTC. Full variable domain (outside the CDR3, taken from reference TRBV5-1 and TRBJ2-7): KAGVTQTPRYLIKTRGQQVTLSCSPISGHRSVSWYQQTPGQGLQFLFEYFSETQRNKGNFPGRFSGRQFSNSRSEMNVSTLELGDSALYLCASSPTGEENEQYFGPGTRLTVT.

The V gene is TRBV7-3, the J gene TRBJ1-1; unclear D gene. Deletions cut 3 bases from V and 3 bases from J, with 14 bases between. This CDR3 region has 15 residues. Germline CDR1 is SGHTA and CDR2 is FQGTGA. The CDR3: CASSFDAVVDTEAFF. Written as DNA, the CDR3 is TGTGCCAGCAGCTTCGATGCAGTGGTGGACACTGAAGCTTTCTTT.

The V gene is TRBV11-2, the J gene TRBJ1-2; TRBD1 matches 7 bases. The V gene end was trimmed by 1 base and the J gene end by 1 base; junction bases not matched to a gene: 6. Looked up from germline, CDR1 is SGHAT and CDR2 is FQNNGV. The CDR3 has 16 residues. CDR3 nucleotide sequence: TGTGCCAGCAGCTTAGGACAGGGACGAAATAACTATGGCTACACCTTC. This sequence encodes CASSLGQGRNNYGYTF.

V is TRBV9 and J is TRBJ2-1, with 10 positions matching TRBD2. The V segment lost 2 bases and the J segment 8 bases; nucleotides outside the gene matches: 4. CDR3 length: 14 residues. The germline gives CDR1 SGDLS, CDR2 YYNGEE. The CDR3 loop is CASSVRLAGDEQFF. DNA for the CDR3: TGTGCCAGCAGCGTTCGACTAGCGGGTGATGAGCAGTTCTTC.

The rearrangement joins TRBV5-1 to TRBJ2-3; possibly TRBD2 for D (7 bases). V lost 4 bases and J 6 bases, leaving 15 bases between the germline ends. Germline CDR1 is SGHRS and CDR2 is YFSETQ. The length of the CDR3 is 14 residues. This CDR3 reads CASSRIEGGDTQYF. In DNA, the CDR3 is TGCGCCAGCAGCCGTATAGAGGGGGGGGATACGCAGTATTTT.

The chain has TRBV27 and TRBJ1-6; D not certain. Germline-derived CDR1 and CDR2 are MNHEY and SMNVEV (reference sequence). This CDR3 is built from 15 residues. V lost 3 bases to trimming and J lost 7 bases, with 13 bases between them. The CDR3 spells CASSLTGGLNSPLHF. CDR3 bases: TGTGCCAGCAGTTTGACGGGTGGGTTAAATTCACCCCTCCACTTT.

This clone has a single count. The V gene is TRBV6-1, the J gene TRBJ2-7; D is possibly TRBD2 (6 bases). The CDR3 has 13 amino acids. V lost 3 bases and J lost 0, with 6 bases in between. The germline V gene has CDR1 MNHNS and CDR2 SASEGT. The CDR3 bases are TGTGCCAGCAGTGACGGGGGCTCCTACGAGCAGTACTTC. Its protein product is CASSDGGSYEQYF.

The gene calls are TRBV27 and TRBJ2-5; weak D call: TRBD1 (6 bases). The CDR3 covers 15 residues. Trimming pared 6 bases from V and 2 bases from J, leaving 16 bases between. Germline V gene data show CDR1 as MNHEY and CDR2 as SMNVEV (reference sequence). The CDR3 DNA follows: TGTGCCAGCAGCGCAGGACAGAGACGGCAAGAGACCCAGTACTTC. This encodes CASSAGQRRQETQYF.

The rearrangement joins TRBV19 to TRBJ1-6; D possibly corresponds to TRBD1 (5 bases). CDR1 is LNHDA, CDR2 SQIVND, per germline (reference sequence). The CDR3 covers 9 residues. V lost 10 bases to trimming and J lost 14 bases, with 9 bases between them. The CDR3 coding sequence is TGTGCCATAGGGGAGGCCCTCCACTTT. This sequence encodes CAIGEALHF.

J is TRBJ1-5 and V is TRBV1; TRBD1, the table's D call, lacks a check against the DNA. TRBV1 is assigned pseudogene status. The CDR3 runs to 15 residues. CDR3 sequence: CTSSQPSNSNQPQHF. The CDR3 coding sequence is TGCACCAGCAGCCAGCCCAGTAATAGCAATCAGCCCCAGCATTTT.

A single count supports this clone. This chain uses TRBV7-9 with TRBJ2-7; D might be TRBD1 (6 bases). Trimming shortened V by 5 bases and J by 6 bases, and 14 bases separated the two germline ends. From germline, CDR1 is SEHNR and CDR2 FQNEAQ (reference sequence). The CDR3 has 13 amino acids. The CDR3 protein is CASSLQGGFEQYF. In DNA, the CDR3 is TGTGCCAGCAGCCTACAGGGCGGTTTCGAGCAGTACTTC.

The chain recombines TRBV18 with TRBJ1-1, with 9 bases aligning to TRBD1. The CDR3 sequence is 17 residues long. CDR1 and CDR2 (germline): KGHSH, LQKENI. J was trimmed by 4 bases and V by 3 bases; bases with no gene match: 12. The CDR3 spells CASSPIGQGTSSTEAFF. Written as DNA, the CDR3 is TGTGCCAGCTCACCGATAGGACAGGGGACGAGTAGCACTGAAGCTTTCTTT.

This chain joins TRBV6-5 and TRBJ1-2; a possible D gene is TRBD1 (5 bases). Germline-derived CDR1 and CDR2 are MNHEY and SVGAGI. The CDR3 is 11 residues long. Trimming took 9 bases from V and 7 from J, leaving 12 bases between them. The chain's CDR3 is CASSQGGGYTF. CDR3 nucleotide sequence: TGTGCCAGTAGTCAGGGCGGTGGCTACACCTTC.

The CDR3: CASSPTLAGSSYEQYF. The CDR3 coding sequence is TGTGCCAGCAGTCCTACATTAGCGGGAAGCTCCTACGAGCAGTACTTC. The genes are TRBV27 and TRBJ2-7, with 8 nucleotides matching TRBD2. The CDR3 spans 16 residues. V trimming: 5 bases; J trimming: 0 bases; junction bases outside the gene matches: 9. CDR1 is MNHEY and CDR2 is SMNVEV in the germline V gene (reference sequence).